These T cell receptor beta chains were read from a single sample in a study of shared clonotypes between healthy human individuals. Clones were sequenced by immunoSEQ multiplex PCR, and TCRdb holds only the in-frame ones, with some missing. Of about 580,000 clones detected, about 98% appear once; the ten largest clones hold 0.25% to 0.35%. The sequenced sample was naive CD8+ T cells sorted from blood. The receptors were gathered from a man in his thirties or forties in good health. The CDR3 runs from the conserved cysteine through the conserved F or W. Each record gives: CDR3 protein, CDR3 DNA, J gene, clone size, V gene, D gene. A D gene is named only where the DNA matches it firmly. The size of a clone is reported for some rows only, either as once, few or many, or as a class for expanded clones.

cdr3_aa: CASSEFGGGELFF; cdr3_nt: TGTGCCAGCAGTGAATTTGGCGGCGGGGAGCTGTTTTTT; j_call: TRBJ2-2; clone_size: .; v_call: TRBV2; d_call: .
cdr3_aa: CASSVTGTSANEQFF; cdr3_nt: TGTGCCAGCAGCGTGACCGGGACTAGCGCCAATGAGCAGTTCTTC; j_call: TRBJ2-1; clone_size: .; v_call: TRBV7-9; d_call: TRBD2
cdr3_aa: CASSPYRDRVRDTQYF; cdr3_nt: TGTGCCAGCAGCCCATACCGGGACAGGGTCAGAGATACGCAGTATTTT; j_call: TRBJ2-3; clone_size: .; v_call: TRBV5-6; d_call: TRBD1
cdr3_aa: CAWRGPKGQKNTEAFF; cdr3_nt: TGTGCCTGGAGAGGTCCTAAGGGACAGAAGAACACTGAAGCTTTCTTT; j_call: TRBJ1-1; clone_size: .; v_call: TRBV30; d_call: TRBD1
cdr3_aa: CAISEFRGKLYEQYF; cdr3_nt: TGTGCCATCAGTGAGTTTCGCGGGAAGCTCTACGAGCAGTACTTC; j_call: TRBJ2-7; clone_size: .; v_call: TRBV10-3; d_call: .
cdr3_aa: CASRKGGLLGYTF; cdr3_nt: TGTGCCAGCAGGAAAGGGGGTTTGTTGGGCTACACCTTC; j_call: TRBJ1-2; clone_size: .; v_call: TRBV6-1; d_call: .
cdr3_aa: CASSSLINQRDEKLFF; cdr3_nt: TGCGCCAGCAGCTCGTTAATAAACCAAAGGGATGAAAAACTGTTTTTT; j_call: TRBJ1-4; clone_size: .; v_call: TRBV5-1; d_call: .
cdr3_aa: CASRILADYNEQFF; cdr3_nt: TGTGCCAGCAGAATACTAGCGGATTACAATGAGCAGTTCTTC; j_call: TRBJ2-1; clone_size: .; v_call: TRBV27; d_call: TRBD2
cdr3_aa: CASSPLAGEHEQYF; cdr3_nt: TGTGCCAGCTCCCCCTTAGCGGGTGAGCACGAGCAGTACTTC; j_call: TRBJ2-7; clone_size: .; v_call: TRBV28; d_call: TRBD2
cdr3_aa: CASPTWRAVTLQETQYF; cdr3_nt: TGTGCCAGCCCCACTTGGCGGGCCGTGACTCTTCAAGAGACCCAGTACTTC; j_call: TRBJ2-5; clone_size: .; v_call: TRBV11-2; d_call: .
cdr3_aa: CASSLSGEKLFF; cdr3_nt: TGTGCCAGCAGTTTATCCGGTGAAAAACTGTTTTTT; j_call: TRBJ1-4; clone_size: .; v_call: TRBV27; d_call: .
cdr3_aa: CASSLEGQYNEQFF; cdr3_nt: TGTGCCAGCAGCTTAGAGGGACAGTACAATGAGCAGTTCTTC; j_call: TRBJ2-1; clone_size: .; v_call: TRBV7-9; d_call: TRBD1
cdr3_aa: CASSSVQGPQHEQYF; cdr3_nt: TGTGCCAGCAGTTCAGTACAGGGACCGCAACACGAGCAGTACTTC; j_call: TRBJ2-7; clone_size: .; v_call: TRBV27; d_call: .
cdr3_aa: CASSSILAGDYNEQFF; cdr3_nt: TGTGCCAGCAGTTCGATACTAGCGGGAGACTACAATGAGCAGTTCTTC; j_call: TRBJ2-1; clone_size: .; v_call: TRBV27; d_call: TRBD2
cdr3_aa: CASSPWGLADEQFF; cdr3_nt: TGCGCCAGCAGCCCATGGGGGCTAGCAGATGAGCAGTTCTTC; j_call: TRBJ2-1; clone_size: once; v_call: TRBV4-1; d_call: .
cdr3_aa: CASSFWLAGEGTGELFF; cdr3_nt: TGTGCCAGCAGCTTCTGGTTAGCGGGAGAGGGCACCGGGGAGCTGTTTTTT; j_call: TRBJ2-2; clone_size: .; v_call: TRBV5-5; d_call: TRBD2
cdr3_aa: CASSFPGLASINEQFF; cdr3_nt: TGTGCCAGCAGCTTCCCAGGACTAGCGAGTATCAATGAGCAGTTCTTC; j_call: TRBJ2-1; clone_size: .; v_call: TRBV11-2; d_call: TRBD2
cdr3_aa: CSVETGHPYYEQYF; cdr3_nt: TGCAGCGTTGAAACAGGCCACCCCTACTACGAGCAGTACTTC; j_call: TRBJ2-7; clone_size: .; v_call: TRBV29-1; d_call: .
cdr3_aa: CASSFGQVYEQYF; cdr3_nt: TGTGCCAGCAGTTTCGGACAGGTCTACGAGCAGTACTTC; j_call: TRBJ2-7; clone_size: .; v_call: TRBV28; d_call: TRBD1
cdr3_aa: CASSLELGGWNTGELFF; cdr3_nt: TGTGCCAGCAGCTTGGAATTAGGAGGGTGGAACACCGGGGAGCTGTTTTTT; j_call: TRBJ2-2; clone_size: .; v_call: TRBV5-4; d_call: .
cdr3_aa: CASSTDIYEQYF; cdr3_nt: TGTGCCAGCAGCACGGACATCTACGAGCAGTACTTC; j_call: TRBJ2-7; clone_size: .; v_call: TRBV5-6; d_call: .
cdr3_aa: CASSILAGEFDEQFF; cdr3_nt: TGTGCCAGCAGCATACTAGCGGGAGAGTTCGATGAGCAGTTCTTC; j_call: TRBJ2-1; clone_size: .; v_call: TRBV7-9; d_call: TRBD2
cdr3_aa: CASSAGGYNEQFF; cdr3_nt: TGTGCCAGCAGCGCGGGAGGTTACAATGAGCAGTTCTTC; j_call: TRBJ2-1; clone_size: .; v_call: TRBV7-2; d_call: TRBD2
cdr3_aa: CASSLPGLAGEQYF; cdr3_nt: TGCGCCAGCAGCTTACCGGGACTAGCAGGGGAGCAGTACTTC; j_call: TRBJ2-7; clone_size: .; v_call: TRBV5-1; d_call: TRBD2
cdr3_aa: CASRATTTYEQYF; cdr3_nt: TGTGCCAGCAGAGCGACCACTACCTACGAGCAGTACTTC; j_call: TRBJ2-7; clone_size: .; v_call: TRBV27; d_call: .
cdr3_aa: CASSWREEVGEQEF; cdr3_nt: TGCGCCAGCAGCTGGCGGGAGGAAGTAGGCGAGCAGGAATTC; j_call: TRBJ2-7; clone_size: once; v_call: TRBV5-1; d_call: TRBD2
cdr3_aa: CASSFSRGYGNGYTF; cdr3_nt: TGTGCCAGCAGTTTCAGTCGGGGATATGGTAATGGCTACACCTTC; j_call: TRBJ1-2; clone_size: .; v_call: TRBV28; d_call: .
cdr3_aa: CASSWGLAGAGELFF; cdr3_nt: TGTGCCAGCAGTTGGGGACTAGCGGGAGCCGGGGAGCTGTTTTTT; j_call: TRBJ2-2; clone_size: .; v_call: TRBV6-5; d_call: TRBD2
cdr3_aa: CASKEGGGDHEQFF; cdr3_nt: TGTGCCAGCAAAGAGGGAGGGGGGGACCATGAGCAGTTCTTC; j_call: TRBJ2-1; clone_size: few; v_call: TRBV5-4; d_call: .
cdr3_aa: CASRRGGSVGELFF; cdr3_nt: TGTGCCAGCAGGCGAGGGGGGAGCGTCGGGGAGCTGTTTTTT; j_call: TRBJ2-2; clone_size: .; v_call: TRBV9; d_call: .
cdr3_aa: CASSWTSGKSTDTQYF; cdr3_nt: TGTGCCAGCAGCTGGACTAGCGGGAAAAGCACAGATACGCAGTATTTT; j_call: TRBJ2-3; clone_size: .; v_call: TRBV6-6; d_call: TRBD2
cdr3_aa: CASSETTGDAFF; cdr3_nt: TGTGCCAGCAGCGAGACGACAGGGGACGCTTTCTTT; j_call: TRBJ1-1; clone_size: .; v_call: TRBV7-9; d_call: TRBD1